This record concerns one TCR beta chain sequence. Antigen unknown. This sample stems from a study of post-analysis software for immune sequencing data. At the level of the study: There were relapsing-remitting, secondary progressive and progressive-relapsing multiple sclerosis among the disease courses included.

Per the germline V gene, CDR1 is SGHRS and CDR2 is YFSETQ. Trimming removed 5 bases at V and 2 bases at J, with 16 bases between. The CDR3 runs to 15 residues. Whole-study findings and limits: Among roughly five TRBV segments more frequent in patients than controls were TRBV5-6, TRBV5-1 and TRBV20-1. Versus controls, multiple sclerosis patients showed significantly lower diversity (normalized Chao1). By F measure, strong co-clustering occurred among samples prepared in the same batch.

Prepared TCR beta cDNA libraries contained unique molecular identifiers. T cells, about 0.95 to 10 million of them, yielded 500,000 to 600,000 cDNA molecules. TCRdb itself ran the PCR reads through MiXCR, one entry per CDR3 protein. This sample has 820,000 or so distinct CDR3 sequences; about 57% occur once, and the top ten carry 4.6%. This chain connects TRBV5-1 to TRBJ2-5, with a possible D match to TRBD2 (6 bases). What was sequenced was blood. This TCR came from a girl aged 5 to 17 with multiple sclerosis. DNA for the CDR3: TGCGCCAGCAGGGTGGGGCTAGCGTTACAAGAGACCCAGTACTTC. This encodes CASRVGLALQETQYF. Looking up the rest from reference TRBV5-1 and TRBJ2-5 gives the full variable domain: KAGVTQTPRYLIKTRGQQVTLSCSPISGHRSVSWYQQTPGQGLQFLFEYFSETQRNKGNFPGRFSGRQFSNSRSEMNVSTLELGDSALYLCASRVGLALQETQYFGPGTRLLVL.